Presented here are 10 T cell receptor beta chains from one specimen sequenced in a study of T-cell reconstitution after alpha-beta-depleted transplantation in children. Researchers prepared the TCRbeta library using unique molecular identifiers, the study reports. TCRdb analysed the PCR reads with MiXCR anew, one entry per CDR3 protein. Of fewer than 700,000 distinct CDR3 sequences in the sample, approximately 13% were seen once. The sequenced sample was PBMCs, mostly from graft donor cells, obtained 360 days after TCRalphabeta/CD19-depleted stem cell transplant. The receptors originated from a male patient between 10 and 17 years old who had a stem cell transplant for acute myeloid leukemia, so the T cells may come from the graft donor.

V gene TRBV29-1 combines with J gene TRBJ1-1; TRBD1 might be the D (6 bases). V was shortened by 6 bases and J by 3 bases, with 11 bases between the two germline ends. Germline assignment: CDR1 SQVTM and CDR2 ANQGSEA. The CDR3 is made up of 12 amino acids. The CDR3 nucleotides read TGCAGCGTGAACAGGGCAGACACTGAAGCTTTCTTT. Translating it yields CSVNRADTEAFF.

This clonotype came up many times. V and J are TRBV6-5 and TRBJ2-1, with D possibly being TRBD2 (5 bases). The CDR3 contains 16 residues. Germline CDR1 reads MNHEY; CDR2 reads SVGAGI. Between the trimmed V and J ends, which lost 6 bases and 5 bases, there was a span of 20 bases. CDR3 amino acids: CASRPRWESGHNEQFF. CDR3 coding DNA: TGTGCCAGCAGGCCACGATGGGAGAGCGGTCACAATGAGCAGTTCTTC.

This clonotype was counted many times. This chain joins TRBV7-2 and TRBJ2-7; no clear D gene. The length of the CDR3 is 14 residues. V lost 5 bases and J 1 base, leaving 12 bases between the germline ends. CDR1 and CDR2 from the germline V gene are SGHTA and FQGNSA. Here the CDR3 reads CASSHNTASYEQYF. The CDR3, as DNA: TGTGCCAGCAGCCACAACACGGCATCCTACGAGCAGTACTTC.

The J gene is TRBJ2-3, the V gene TRBV18; D is unclear. The V gene lost 3 bases and the J gene lost 1 base, with 11 bases spanning the gap. CDR1 is KGHSH and CDR2 is LQKENI in the germline V gene. The CDR3 consists of 15 residues. DNA for the CDR3: TGTGCCAGCTCACCGTTTGTATTCCGCACAGATACGCAGTATTTT. This encodes CASSPFVFRTDTQYF.

This clonotype was observed many times. As DNA, the CDR3 is TGCGCCAGCAGCAGATCGTCGGATGGCACTGAAGCTTTCTTT. It is translated as CASSRSSDGTEAFF. The chain links TRBV5-1 to TRBJ1-1; D ambiguous. Germline V lookup: CDR1 SGHRS, CDR2 YFSETQ. Trimming stripped 4 bases from V and 4 bases from J, with 14 bases between. The CDR3 consists of 14 residues.

This clonotype was observed at least ten times. The chain links TRBV20-1 to TRBJ2-5; 12 bases are a match to TRBD2. This CDR3 is built from 13 residues. Per the germline V gene, CDR1 is DFQATT and CDR2 is SNEGSKA (reference sequence). Written as DNA, the CDR3 is TGCAGCGCCTCGGGACTAGCGGGAGAGACCCAGTACTTC. It yields the protein CSASGLAGETQYF.

This clonotype was counted a few times. The V call is TRBV7-9, the J call TRBJ1-4; D remains unclear. This CDR3 is built from 14 residues. CDR1 and CDR2 (germline): SEHNR, FQNEAQ (reference sequence). V was trimmed by 5 bases and J by 4 bases, leaving 11 bases between them. The CDR3 spells CASSPIRVNEKLFF. The CDR3 DNA is TGTGCCAGCAGCCCTATTCGCGTTAATGAAAAACTGTTTTTT.

This chain connects TRBV28 to TRBJ1-2; D unclear. Trimming cost V 5 bases and J 5 bases, with 21 bases left between them. In germline, CDR1 is MDHEN, CDR2 SYDVKM. The CDR3 is 16 amino acids. CDR3 protein: CASSQSDATARYGYTF. CDR3 DNA: TGTGCCAGCAGTCAATCAGACGCGACGGCAAGATATGGCTACACCTTC.

The chain couples TRBV7-6 to TRBJ1-3; unclear D gene. Trimming cost V 0 bases and J 0 bases, with 9 bases left between them. CDR3 size: 16 residues. CDR1 is SGHVS and CDR2 is FNYEAQ in the germline V gene. CDR3 nucleotides: TGTGCCAGCAGCTTAGCTGGCCAGACCTCTGGAAACACCATATATTTT. It translates to CASSLAGQTSGNTIYF. The complete variable domain, with remaining parts taken from reference TRBV7-6 and TRBJ1-3, reads GAGVSQSPRYKVTKRGQDVALRCDPISGHVSLYWYRQALGQGPEFLTYFNYEAQQDKSGLPNDRFSAERPEGSISTLTIQRTEQRDSAMYRCASSLAGQTSGNTIYFGEGSWLTVV.

This clonotype was found a few times. The chain uses TRBV27 and TRBJ2-5; 7 bases are a match to TRBD2. The CDR3 consists of 16 residues. The V gene end was trimmed by 2 bases and the J gene end by 4 bases; junction bases not matched to a gene: 10. Germline loops: CDR1 MNHEY, CDR2 SMNVEV (reference sequence). This chain's CDR3 is CASSLASGRRGETQYF. The CDR3 DNA follows: TGTGCCAGCAGTTTAGCTAGCGGAAGAAGGGGAGAGACCCAGTACTTC.